This entry describes one T cell receptor (beta chain). No antigen is known for it. No quality values exist for individual bases; no much larger clone is one base distant. The entry originates in a study of blood T cell repertoires in COVID-19 (dated by TCRdb to the early 2020s). In terms of the full investigation: Samples from collaborators originated in the United States, Italy and Spain and spanned both the acute and convalescent phases of COVID-19. The prospective study material was composed of cDNA or gDNA derived from T cells, B-cell-depleted T cells, or PBMCs. Subjects who had been exposed to COVID-19, were actively infected with it, or had recovered from it provided the deeply sampled blood TCRbeta repertoires that made up the dataset. The repertoires were released in a freely available public database meant as a resource for research on the immune response to SARS-CoV-2. The samples were drawn from two sources: the first 160 participants of the ongoing ImmuneRACE study, and approximately 1,300 subjects contributed by 6 global collaborators. A de-identified subject ID, COVID-19 status, age in years and sex were almost always included in the sample metadata. Where HLA class I and class II types were available, the types were taken from metadata supplied by the sample provider, not from assay-based typing.

The immunoSEQ Assay, a bias-controlled multiplex PCR, was used to amplify TCRbeta CDR3 regions from genomic DNA. For the original study's pipeline: Nucleated cell counts per sample were estimated from amplification of reference gene primers within the assay. To quantify the absolute abundance of each unique TCRbeta CDR3 rearrangement, sequence reads were collapsed and filtered. Productive Simpson clonality was computed per sample as the square root of Simpson's diversity index over productive rearrangements. The table comes from immuneACCESS by way of TCRdb, which keeps in-frame sequences with V and J called. Part of the clones is missing from these tables; in studies checked, under half for an unresolved V gene and the rest for unknown reasons. V, J and clone size are taken as reported in that table, and D and trimming were inferred from the DNA itself. In all, the sample holds roughly 420,000 clones, and approximately 90% of those were seen once. The ten top clones hold approximately 0.96% of the sample.

Participants in the prospective study were aged roughly 18 to 100 years, lived in under 30 United States geographic areas, and enrolled through a virtual design. In the prospective study, participants were assigned to cohorts based on the clinical history participants reported in a screening survey and a study questionnaire. Mobile phlebotomists in the prospective study collected whole blood, serum and a nasopharyngeal or oropharyngeal swab from every participant. Prospective study participants could optionally give additional blood draws and questionnaires over a roughly two-month period. Prospective study blood samples were shipped either frozen or at room temperature before DNA extraction. The full study reports these points: How much clinical and demographic metadata was included differed by source and by participant, and the metadata was provided uncurated.

The CDR3, cysteine through phenylalanine, is 16 amino acids long. The only DNA kept is the CDR3, 48 bases in frame from the first base. CDR1 is given as KGHSH and CDR2 as LQKENI, both from the germline V gene. From V the trimming removes 5 bases and from J it removes 0 bases, while the gene matches leave 8 bases of the junction unaccounted for. The sequence was collected from a woman aged 25 to 39 with acute COVID-19. The V and J segments used are TRBV18 and TRBJ2-3, with 7 middle bases fitting TRBD1. Material for sequencing was PBMCs or T cells enriched from blood (not recorded which). For the CDR3, the sequence is CASSSQNRGSTDTQYF. The base sequence is TGTGCCAGCTCATCGCAAAACAGGGGCAGCACAGATACGCAGTATTTT.